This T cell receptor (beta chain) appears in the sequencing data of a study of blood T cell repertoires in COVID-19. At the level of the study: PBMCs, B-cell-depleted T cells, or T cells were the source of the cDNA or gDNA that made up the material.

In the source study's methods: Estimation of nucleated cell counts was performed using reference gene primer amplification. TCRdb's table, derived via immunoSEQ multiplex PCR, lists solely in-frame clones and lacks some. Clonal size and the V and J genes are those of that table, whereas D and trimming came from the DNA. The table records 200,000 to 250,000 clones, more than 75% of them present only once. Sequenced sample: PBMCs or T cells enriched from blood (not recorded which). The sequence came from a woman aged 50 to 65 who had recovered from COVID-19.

In DNA, the CDR3 is TGTGCCAGCAGCGTAGAGTCAGGAACAGATACGCAGTATTTT. Translated: CASSVESGTDTQYF. The chain employs TRBV9 and TRBJ2-3; no firm D call. In germline, CDR1 is SGDLS, CDR2 YYNGEE. This CDR3 contains 14 residues. Between the trimmed V and J ends, which lost 0 bases and 3 bases, there was a span of 8 bases.